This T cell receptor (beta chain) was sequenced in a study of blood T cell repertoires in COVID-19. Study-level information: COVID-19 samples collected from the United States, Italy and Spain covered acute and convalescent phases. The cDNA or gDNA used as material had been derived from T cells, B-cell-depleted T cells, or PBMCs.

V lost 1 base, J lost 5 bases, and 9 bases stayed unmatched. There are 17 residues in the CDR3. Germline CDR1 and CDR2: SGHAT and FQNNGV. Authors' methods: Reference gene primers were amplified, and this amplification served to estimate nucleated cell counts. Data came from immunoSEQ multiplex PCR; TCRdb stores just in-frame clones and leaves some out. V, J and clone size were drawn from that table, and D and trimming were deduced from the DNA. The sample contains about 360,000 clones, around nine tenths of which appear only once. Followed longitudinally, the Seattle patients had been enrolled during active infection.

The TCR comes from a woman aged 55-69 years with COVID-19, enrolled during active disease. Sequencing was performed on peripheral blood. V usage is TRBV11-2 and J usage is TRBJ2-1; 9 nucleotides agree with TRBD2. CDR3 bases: TGTGCCAGCAGCTTAGTGTCTCGGGTAGCGGGGGACAATGAGCAGTTCTTC. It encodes CASSLVSRVAGDNEQFF.